This T cell receptor (beta chain) is from a study of technical replicates of blood from a handful of donors. CDR3 length equals 15 residues. Trimming cost V 5 bases and J 0 bases, with 8 bases left between them. Germline V gene sequence: CDR1 SGHAT, CDR2 FQDESV (reference sequence). Sequencing was performed with immunoSEQ multiplex PCR; in TCRdb, only in-frame clones are kept and a portion is missing. This sample yields about 17,000 clones, of which approximately 80% are seen a single time; around 10% belongs to the top ten. Sequencing was performed on PBMCs. V gene TRBV11-1 combines with J gene TRBJ2-6, with D unresolved. The receptor was derived from a human donor in good health. Some clones in this sample may be carry-over from other donors' samples. CDR3 nucleotide sequence: TGTGCCAGCAGCCTGTCTAACTCTGGGGCCAACGTCCTGACTTTC. The encoded protein is CASSLSNSGANVLTF.